The 5 T cell receptor beta chains listed next were all sequenced from one sample in a study of T cell changes during pregnancy in multiple sclerosis. Only in-frame clones appear in the TCRdb table, and some are missing; sequencing was by immunoSEQ multiplex PCR. The sample has 130,000 or so clones, about 93% seen once. Sequencing was performed on peripheral blood, taken before pregnancy. These receptors all stem from a female donor with multiple sclerosis, enrolled in a pregnancy study.

This sequence joins TRBV28 and TRBJ2-7; possible D gene TRBD1, 5 bases. V was cut by 2 bases and J by 3 bases, with 11 bases left in between. Germline V gene lookup returns CDR1 MDHEN and CDR2 SYDVKM. The CDR3 consists of 14 residues. Here the CDR3 reads CASSLKGAYYEQYF. CDR3 DNA sequence: TGTGCCAGCAGTTTAAAAGGGGCCTACTACGAGCAGTACTTC.

CDR3 region: CASSDSTYRGEAFF. The DNA for the CDR3 is TGTGCCAGCAGTGACTCCACCTACAGGGGCGAAGCTTTCTTT. This chain connects TRBV25-1 to TRBJ1-1, with 7 bases identical to TRBD1. Unmatched junction bases numbered 9, after V lost 3 bases and J lost 8 bases. The CDR3 has 14 residues. Germline V CDR1 and CDR2: MGHDK, SYGVNS.

V is TRBV28 and J is TRBJ2-7; 7 nucleotides match TRBD1. CDR1 MDHEN and CDR2 SYDVKM come from the germline V gene. This CDR3 spans 13 amino acids. V lost 7 bases, J lost 2 bases, and 5 bases stayed unmatched. CDR3 protein: CASTDRDPYEQYF. The CDR3 nucleotides read TGTGCCAGCACCGACAGGGACCCCTACGAGCAGTACTTC.

The rearrangement joins TRBV27 to TRBJ2-1, with 7 nucleotides matching TRBD2. Looked up from germline, CDR1 is MNHEY and CDR2 is SMNVEV (reference sequence). V dropped 3 bases and J dropped 2; count of bases not matched to a gene: 7. The CDR3 covers 16 residues. DNA of the CDR3: TGTGCCAGCAGTTTTTGGCGGGAGCCCCCCTACAATGAGCAGTTCTTC. Protein product: CASSFWREPPYNEQFF.

J is TRBJ1-1 and V is TRBV6-6; no reliable D call. CDR3 length equals 13 residues. Per germline, CDR1 MNHNY and CDR2 SVGAGI (reference sequence). The ends were cut back, 4 bases at V and 1 base at J, with 7 bases in the middle. The CDR3 coding sequence is TGTGCCAGCAGTTTATCCAGGAACACTGAAGCTTTCTTT. Its protein product is CASSLSRNTEAFF.